This T cell receptor (beta chain) appears in the sequencing data of a study of blood T cells in healthy people across ages. It was with a sample-barcoded 5' primer and a J-beta primer mix that a second PCR of roughly 6 to 11 cycles was run. TCRdb reanalysed the 5' RACE reads using MiXCR and keeps one entry per CDR3 protein. The sample has roughly 800,000 distinct CDR3 sequences, over 45% seen once; the top ten hold around 20%. Germline lookup yields CDR1 SGHTA and CDR2 FQGNSA. The CDR3 spans 15 residues. The germline V and J ends were trimmed by 1 base and 5 bases, with 12 bases remaining between them.

The sample taken for sequencing was blood. The V and J genes are TRBV7-2 and TRBJ1-5, with D maybe TRBD1 (6 bases). This clonotype was sampled from a man aged 30 to 39 in good health. The CDR3: CASSLDGGPYQPQHF. The CDR3 nucleotides read TGTGCCAGCAGCTTAGATGGGGGCCCATATCAGCCCCAGCATTTT.